This T cell receptor (beta chain) was recorded in a study of human T cells and chemical hapten exposure. For the study at large: Each patch test put 0.01% DPC on the upper back, and results were read at 6 days. The cohort included alopecia areata under or over 50% scalp, totalis and universalis.

This clonotype was seen ten or more times. What it binds is not known. Time point: patch test 1, 2 weeks after DPC sensitization. Treatment defined: therapeutic diphenylcyclopropenone sensitization with weekly scalp DPC. Individual cDNA molecules (in the library) carried attached unique molecular identifiers. MiXCR, applied by TCRdb to the RACE reads, yields one record per CDR3 protein. Here the sample spans around 380,000 distinct CDR3 sequences, approximately 5% being singletons. Findings and caveats of the study: Alopecia in all donors means immunity may differ from healthy individuals.

This sequence was found in a woman aged 45-60 years with alopecia areata. Some clones in this sample may be carry-over from other donors' samples. This material consisted of whole blood, taken in connection with sensitization to the hapten diphenylcyclopropenone (DPC).

CDR3 sequence: CASGPGTLGYTF. The CDR3 DNA reads TGTGCCAGCGGTCCAGGCACCCTCGGCTACACCTTC. V is TRBV6-5 and J is TRBJ1-2; D ambiguous. V was shortened by 8 bases and J by 8 bases, with 15 bases between the two germline ends. CDR3 length: 12 residues. The germline gives CDR1 MNHEY, CDR2 SVGAGI.